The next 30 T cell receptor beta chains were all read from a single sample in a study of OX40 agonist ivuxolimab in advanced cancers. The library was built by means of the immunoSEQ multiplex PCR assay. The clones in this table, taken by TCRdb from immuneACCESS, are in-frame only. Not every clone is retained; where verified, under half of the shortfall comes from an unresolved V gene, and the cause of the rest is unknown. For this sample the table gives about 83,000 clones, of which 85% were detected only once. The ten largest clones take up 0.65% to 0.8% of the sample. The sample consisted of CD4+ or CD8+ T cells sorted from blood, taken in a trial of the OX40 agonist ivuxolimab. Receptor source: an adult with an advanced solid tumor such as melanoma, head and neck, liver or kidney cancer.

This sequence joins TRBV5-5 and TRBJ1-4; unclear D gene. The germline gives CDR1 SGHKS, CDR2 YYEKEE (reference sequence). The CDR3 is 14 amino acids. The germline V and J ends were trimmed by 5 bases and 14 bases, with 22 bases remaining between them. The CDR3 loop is CASSNKKAADLLFF. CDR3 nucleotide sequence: TGTGCCAGCAGTAATAAGAAGGCGGCAGACCTGCTGTTTTTT.

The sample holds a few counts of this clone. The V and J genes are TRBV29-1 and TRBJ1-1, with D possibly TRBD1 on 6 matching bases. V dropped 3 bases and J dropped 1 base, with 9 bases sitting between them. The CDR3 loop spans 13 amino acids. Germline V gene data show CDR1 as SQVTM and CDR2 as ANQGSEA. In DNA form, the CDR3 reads TGCAGCGTTGAGAGACAGGCGAACACTGAAGCTTTCTTT. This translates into CSVERQANTEAFF.

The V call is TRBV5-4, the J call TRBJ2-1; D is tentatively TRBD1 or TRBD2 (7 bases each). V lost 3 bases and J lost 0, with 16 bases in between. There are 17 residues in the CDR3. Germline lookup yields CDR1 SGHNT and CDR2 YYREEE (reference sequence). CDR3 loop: CASSSGGAYSSYNEQFF. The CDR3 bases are TGTGCCAGCAGCTCAGGGGGGGCCTATAGCTCCTACAATGAGCAGTTCTTC.

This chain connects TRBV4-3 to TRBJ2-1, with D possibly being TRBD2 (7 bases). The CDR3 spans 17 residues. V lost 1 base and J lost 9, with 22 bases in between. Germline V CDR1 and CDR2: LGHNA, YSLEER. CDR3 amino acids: CASSQGGPGGPIGEQFF. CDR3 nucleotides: TGCGCCAGCAGCCAAGGTGGGCCGGGGGGCCCTATAGGTGAGCAGTTCTTC.

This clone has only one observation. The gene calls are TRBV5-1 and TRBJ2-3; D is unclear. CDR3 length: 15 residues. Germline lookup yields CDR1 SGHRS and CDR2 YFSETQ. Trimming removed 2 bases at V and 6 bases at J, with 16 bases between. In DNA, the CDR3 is TGCGCCAGCAGCTTCGGCCAGCGCCTAGGGGATACGCAGTATTTT. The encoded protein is CASSFGQRLGDTQYF.

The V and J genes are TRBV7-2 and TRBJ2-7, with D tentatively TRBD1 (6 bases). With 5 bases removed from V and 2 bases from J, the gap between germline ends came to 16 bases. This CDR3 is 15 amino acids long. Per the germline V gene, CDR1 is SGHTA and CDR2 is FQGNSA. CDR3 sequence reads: CASSASQGPTYEQYF. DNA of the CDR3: TGTGCCAGCAGCGCCTCACAGGGCCCCACCTACGAGCAGTACTTC. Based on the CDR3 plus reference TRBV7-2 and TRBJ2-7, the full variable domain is GAGVSQSPSNKVTEKGKDVELRCDPISGHTALYWYRQSLGQGLEFLIYFQGNSAPDKSGLPSDRFSAERTGGSVSTLTIQRTQQEDSAVYLCASSASQGPTYEQYFGPGTRLTVT.

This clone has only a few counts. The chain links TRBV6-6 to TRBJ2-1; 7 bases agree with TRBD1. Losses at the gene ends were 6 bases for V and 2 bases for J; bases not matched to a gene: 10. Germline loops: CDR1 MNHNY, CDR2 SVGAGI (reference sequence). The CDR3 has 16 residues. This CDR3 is CASSDGAGGPYNEQFF. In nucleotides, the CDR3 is TGTGCCAGCAGCGACGGAGCAGGGGGTCCCTACAATGAGCAGTTCTTC.

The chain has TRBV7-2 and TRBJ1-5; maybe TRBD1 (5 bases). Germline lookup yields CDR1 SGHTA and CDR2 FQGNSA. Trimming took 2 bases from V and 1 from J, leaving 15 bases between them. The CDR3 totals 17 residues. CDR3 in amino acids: CASSLWGTPDSNQPQHF. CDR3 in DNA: TGTGCCAGCAGCTTATGGGGGACGCCGGACAGCAATCAGCCCCAGCATTTT.

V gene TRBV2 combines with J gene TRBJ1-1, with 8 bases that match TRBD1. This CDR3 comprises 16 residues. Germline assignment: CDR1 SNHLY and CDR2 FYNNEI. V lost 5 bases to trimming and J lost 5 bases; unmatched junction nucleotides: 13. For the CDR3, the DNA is TGTGCCAGCAGTACTAACCCCCAGGGGGCCGAAACTGAAGCTTTCTTT. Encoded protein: CASSTNPQGAETEAFF.

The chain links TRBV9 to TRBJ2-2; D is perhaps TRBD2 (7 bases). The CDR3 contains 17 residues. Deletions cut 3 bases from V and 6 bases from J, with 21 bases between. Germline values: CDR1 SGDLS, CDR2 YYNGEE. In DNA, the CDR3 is TGTGCCAGCAGCGCCGGACTAGGTGTATACAGGGCCGGGGAGCTGTTTTTT. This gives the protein CASSAGLGVYRAGELFF.

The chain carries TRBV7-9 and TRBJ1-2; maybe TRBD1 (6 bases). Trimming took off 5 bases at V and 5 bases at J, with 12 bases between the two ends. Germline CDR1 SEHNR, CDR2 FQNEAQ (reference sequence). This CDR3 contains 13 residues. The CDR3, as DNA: TGTGCCAGCAGCCCCGGACAGAGGTATGGCTACACCTTC. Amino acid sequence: CASSPGQRYGYTF.

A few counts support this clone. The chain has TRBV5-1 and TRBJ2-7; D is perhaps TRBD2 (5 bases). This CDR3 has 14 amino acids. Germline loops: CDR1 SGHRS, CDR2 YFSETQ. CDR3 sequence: CATRVAPSSYEQYF. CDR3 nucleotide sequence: TGCGCAACTAGGGTGGCGCCCAGCTCCTACGAGCAGTACTTC.

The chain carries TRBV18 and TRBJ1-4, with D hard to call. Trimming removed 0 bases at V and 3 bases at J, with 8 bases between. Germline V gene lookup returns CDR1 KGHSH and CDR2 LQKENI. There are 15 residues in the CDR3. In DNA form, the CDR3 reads TGTGCCAGCTCACCACCGGGGAGAGCTAATGAAAAACTGTTTTTT. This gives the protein CASSPPGRANEKLFF.

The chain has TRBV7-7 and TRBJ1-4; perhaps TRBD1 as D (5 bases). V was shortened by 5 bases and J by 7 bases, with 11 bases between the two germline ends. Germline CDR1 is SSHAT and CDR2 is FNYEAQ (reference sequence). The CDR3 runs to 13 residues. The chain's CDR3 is CASSPWGSEKLFF. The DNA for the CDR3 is TGTGCCAGCAGCCCCTGGGGCAGTGAAAAACTGTTTTTT.

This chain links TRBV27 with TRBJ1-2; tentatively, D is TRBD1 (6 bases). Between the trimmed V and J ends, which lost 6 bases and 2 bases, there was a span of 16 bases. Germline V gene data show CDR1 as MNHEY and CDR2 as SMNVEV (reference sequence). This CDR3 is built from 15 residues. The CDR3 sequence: CASSKTGTLNYGYTF. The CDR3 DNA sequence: TGTGCCAGCAGCAAGACCGGGACACTAAACTATGGCTACACCTTC.

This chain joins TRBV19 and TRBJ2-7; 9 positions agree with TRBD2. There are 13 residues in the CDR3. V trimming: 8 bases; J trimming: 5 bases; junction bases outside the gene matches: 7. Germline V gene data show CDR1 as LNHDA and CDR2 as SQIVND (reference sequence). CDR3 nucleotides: TGTGCCAGTGGACTTGCGGGGGGGAACGAGCAGTACTTC. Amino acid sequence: CASGLAGGNEQYF.

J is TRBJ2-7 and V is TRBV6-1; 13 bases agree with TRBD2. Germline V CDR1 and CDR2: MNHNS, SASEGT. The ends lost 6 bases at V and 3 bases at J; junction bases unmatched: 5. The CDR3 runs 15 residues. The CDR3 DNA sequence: TGTGCCAGCAGCGGGGGACTAGCGGGGTACTACGAGCAGTACTTC. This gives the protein CASSGGLAGYYEQYF.

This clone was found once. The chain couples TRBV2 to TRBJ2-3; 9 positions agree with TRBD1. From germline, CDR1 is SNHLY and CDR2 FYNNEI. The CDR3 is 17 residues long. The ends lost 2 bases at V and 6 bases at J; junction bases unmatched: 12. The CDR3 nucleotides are TGTGCCAGCAGTGAATCTAGGGACAGGGTGTTCATGGATACGCAGTATTTT. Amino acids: CASSESRDRVFMDTQYF.

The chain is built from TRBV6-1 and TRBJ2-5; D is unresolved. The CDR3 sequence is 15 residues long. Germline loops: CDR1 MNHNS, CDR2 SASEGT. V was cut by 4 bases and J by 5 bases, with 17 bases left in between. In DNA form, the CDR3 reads TGTGCCAGCAGTGTAGACAAGTTCGGAGTTGAGACCCAGTACTTC. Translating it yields CASSVDKFGVETQYF.

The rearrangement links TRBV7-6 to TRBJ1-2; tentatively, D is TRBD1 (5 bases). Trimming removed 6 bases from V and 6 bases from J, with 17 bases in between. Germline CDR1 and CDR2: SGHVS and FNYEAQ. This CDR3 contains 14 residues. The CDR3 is CASRPSPAGDGYTF. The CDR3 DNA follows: TGTGCCAGCAGACCGAGCCCGGCGGGGGATGGCTACACCTTC.

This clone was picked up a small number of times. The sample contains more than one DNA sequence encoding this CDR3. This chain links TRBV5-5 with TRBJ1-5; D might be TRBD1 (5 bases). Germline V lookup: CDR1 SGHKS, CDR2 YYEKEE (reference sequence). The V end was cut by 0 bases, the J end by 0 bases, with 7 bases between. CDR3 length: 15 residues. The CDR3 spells CASSLAGTSNQPQHF. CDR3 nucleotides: TGTGCCAGCAGCTTGGCGGGGACTAGCAATCAGCCCCAGCATTTT.

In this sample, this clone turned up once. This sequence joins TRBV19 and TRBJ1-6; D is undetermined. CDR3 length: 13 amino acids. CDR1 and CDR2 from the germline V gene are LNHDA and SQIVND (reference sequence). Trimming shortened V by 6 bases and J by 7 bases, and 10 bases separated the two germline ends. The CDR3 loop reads CASRPVFNSPLHF. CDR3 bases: TGTGCCAGTAGACCGGTTTTCAATTCACCCCTCCACTTT.

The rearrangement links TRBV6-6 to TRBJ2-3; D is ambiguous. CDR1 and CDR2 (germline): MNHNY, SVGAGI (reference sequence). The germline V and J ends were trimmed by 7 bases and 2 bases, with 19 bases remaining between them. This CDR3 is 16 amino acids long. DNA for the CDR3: TGTGCCAGCATCCCTACGAAGGGATCTCTCACAGATACGCAGTATTTT. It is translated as CASIPTKGSLTDTQYF.

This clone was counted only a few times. The CDR3 bases are TGTGCCAGCAGCTTACGCCCGACTTTGTTTGGTAACTATGGCTACACCTTC. Translated, it gives CASSLRPTLFGNYGYTF. The chain couples TRBV9 to TRBJ1-2, with D unclear. CDR3 length: 17 residues. V was pared by 4 bases and J by 1 base, with 20 bases between. Germline assignment: CDR1 SGDLS and CDR2 YYNGEE.

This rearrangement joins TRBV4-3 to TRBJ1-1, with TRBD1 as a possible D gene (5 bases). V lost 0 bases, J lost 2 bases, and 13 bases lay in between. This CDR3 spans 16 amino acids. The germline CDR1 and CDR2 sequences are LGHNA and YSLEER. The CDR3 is CASSQDNGALNTEAFF. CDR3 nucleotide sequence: TGCGCCAGCAGCCAAGATAACGGGGCCTTAAACACTGAAGCTTTCTTT.

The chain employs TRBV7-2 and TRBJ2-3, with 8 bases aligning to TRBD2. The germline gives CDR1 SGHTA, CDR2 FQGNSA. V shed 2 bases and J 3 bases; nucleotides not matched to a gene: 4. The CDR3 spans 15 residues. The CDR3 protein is CASSLPGLATDTQYF. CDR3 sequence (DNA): TGTGCCAGCAGCTTACCCGGACTAGCTACAGATACGCAGTATTTT.

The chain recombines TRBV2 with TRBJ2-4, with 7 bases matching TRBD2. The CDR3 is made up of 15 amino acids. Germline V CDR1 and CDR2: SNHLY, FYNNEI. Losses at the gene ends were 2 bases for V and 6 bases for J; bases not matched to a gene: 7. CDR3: CASSELRGTGNIQYF. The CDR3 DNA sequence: TGTGCCAGCAGTGAATTGCGGGGGACGGGAAACATTCAGTACTTC.

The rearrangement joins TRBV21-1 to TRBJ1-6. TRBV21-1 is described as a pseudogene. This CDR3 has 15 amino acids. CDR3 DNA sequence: TGTGCCAGCAGCAATGGGATGACGTATAATTCACCCCTCCACTTT. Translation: CASSNGMTYNSPLHF.

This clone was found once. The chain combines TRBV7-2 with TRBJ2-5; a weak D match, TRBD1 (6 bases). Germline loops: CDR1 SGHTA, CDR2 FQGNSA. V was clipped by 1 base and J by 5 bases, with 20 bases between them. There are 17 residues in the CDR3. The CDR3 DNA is TGTGCCAGCAGCTTAGTGGGGGCAGGGGCGGATGGGGAGACCCAGTACTTC. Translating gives CASSLVGAGADGETQYF.

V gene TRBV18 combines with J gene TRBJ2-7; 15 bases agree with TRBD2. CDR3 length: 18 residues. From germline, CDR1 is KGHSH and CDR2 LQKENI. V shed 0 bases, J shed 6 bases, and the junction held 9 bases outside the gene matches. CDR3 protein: CASSPPGLAGGPVGEQYF. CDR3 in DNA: TGTGCCAGCTCACCACCGGGACTAGCGGGGGGCCCGGTTGGCGAGCAGTACTTC.